This entry concerns a single T cell receptor (beta chain). Its antigen is not identified. J gave up 0 bases and V 5 bases, and 3 bases lay outside the gene matches. The CDR3 loop spans 14 amino acids. The germline gives CDR1 SGHNT, CDR2 YENEEA. The data stem from a study of Ad26.COV2.S vaccination and SARS-CoV-2 variants. Whole-study findings and limits: Among vaccine recipients, spike-specific TCR breadth exceeded that of placebo recipients. Reportedly, spike-specific CD8+ and CD4+ T cell responses achieved substantial breadth once vaccination had taken place.

The sample's treatment: 15 to 20 received Ad26.COV2.S at low or high dose, single or two shots; roughly 5 received placebo; per-sample allocation not given. Collection of the samples took place on day 63 after the first injection of vaccine or placebo. Donation was by an adult aged 18-55 years who was in Boston. Built on an Ad26 vector, the vaccine expressed Wuhan-strain SARS-CoV-2 spike. Profiling relied on immunoSEQ multiplex PCR, and the TCRdb table lists in-frame clones only, not all of them. The sample lists nearly 400,000 clones, about 89% occurring once. The rearrangement links TRBV11-3 to TRBJ2-7; TRBD1 aligns across 8 bases. The sample was peripheral blood, taken in a trial of Ad26.COV2.S vaccine versus placebo. The sequence derives from a person between 18 and 65 years old who received the Ad26.COV2.S COVID-19 vaccine or a placebo. The DNA of the CDR3 is TGTGCCAGCAGCGTTACAGGGGGCTCCTACGAGCAGTACTTC. Translating gives CASSVTGGSYEQYF.